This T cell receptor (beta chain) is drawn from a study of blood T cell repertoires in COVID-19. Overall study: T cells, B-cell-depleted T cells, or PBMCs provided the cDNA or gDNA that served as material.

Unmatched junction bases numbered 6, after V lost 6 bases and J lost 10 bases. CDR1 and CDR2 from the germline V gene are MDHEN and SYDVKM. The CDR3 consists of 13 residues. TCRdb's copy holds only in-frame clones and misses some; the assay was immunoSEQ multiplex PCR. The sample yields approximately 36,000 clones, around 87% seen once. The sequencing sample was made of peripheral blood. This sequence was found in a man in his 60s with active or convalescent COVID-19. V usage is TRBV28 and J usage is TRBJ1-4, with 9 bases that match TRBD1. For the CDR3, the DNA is TGTGCCAGCAGCCAGGGACAGGGATTAAAACTGTTTTTT. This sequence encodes CASSQGQGLKLFF.